This T cell receptor beta chain was captured in a study of shared clonotypes between healthy human individuals. In the naive CD8 group, cells lacked CD45RO and were positively selected for CCR7, so terminally differentiated effector memory CD45RA+ cells were left out. Recent acute infections and vaccinations were absent in the healthy HIV-negative adult donors. The method was immunoSEQ multiplex PCR; TCRdb's version includes in-frame clones alone and lacks a portion of them. Of about 800,000 clones detected, around 96% appear once; the ten largest clones hold less than 0.25%. The CDR3 has 13 amino acids. Germline V gene sequence: CDR1 SGHAT, CDR2 FQNNGV. Trimming pared 5 bases from V and 4 bases from J, leaving 11 bases between.

The source is a man between 25 and 39 years old in good health. The chain employs TRBV11-2 and TRBJ2-5; tentatively, D is TRBD1 (5 bases). Sequences were obtained from naive CD8+ T cells sorted from blood. CDR3 sequence: CASSPTRGETQYF. Written as DNA, the CDR3 is TGTGCCAGCAGCCCTACAAGGGGAGAGACCCAGTACTTC.